Listed here is a single TCR beta chain. The table lists this clonotype with many counts. Its antigen is currently not known. No qualities accompany the bases; no much larger clone lies one base away. The data belong to a study of T cells in Graves' hyperthyroidism and ophthalmopathy (dated by TCRdb to about 2019). For context, the study as a whole: To identify distinguishing TCR V-J signatures, a discovery cohort of 95 to 100 patients was used, comprising 43 with Graves' ophthalmopathy and approximately 57 with stable Graves' hyperthyroidism. The roughly 94 discovery patients were randomly split 7:3 into training and test sets. Prospective prediction of ophthalmopathy was tested in an independent validation cohort consisting of about 20 hyperthyroidism patients and some 15 patients who later progressed to ophthalmopathy. Thyroid tissue and blood T-cell repertoires from about six Graves' hyperthyroidism patients were also compared in the study. TCR Vbeta CDR3 sequencing of 140 or so peripheral blood samples (43 ophthalmopathy, roughly 74 hyperthyroidism and approximately 17 progressor patients) is reported in the paper. After blood sampling, hyperthyroidism patients were treated with methimazole at a starting dose of 30 mg daily, and ophthalmopathy patients were treated with high-dose intravenous methylprednisolone.

TCR beta CDR3 regions were amplified from RNA transcripts. For the first round of RT-PCR on the TCR CDR3, the HTBI primer set was used together with the Qiagen OneStep RT-PCR kit. A second multiplex PCR round built the libraries, followed by size selection and purification. Libraries were sequenced paired-end with 100 bp reads on an Illumina HiSeq2000. On the authors' methods: SOAPnuke was used to process the raw data, throwing out any read that contained adapters or uncalled bases, had a mean Phred below 15, or lacked an exact constant-primer or identifier match. High-quality paired reads were merged with COPE v1.2.5, and unique nucleotide sequences were defined as clonotypes. MiTCR v1.1 was used to align clonotypes to the IMGT TRBV, TRBD and TRBJ reference segments. Analysis was restricted to V-J combinations with a frequency above 0.0001, which covered about 99% of repertoires. The TCS score was defined as the ratio of F50 (clonal expansion) to E x V (chaos), calculated using BLOSUM62-based TCRdist between CDR3 peptides within each V-J. Welch's t-statistics and random forest reduced several hundred V-J features to some 14, which were used in a naive Bayes classifier (R e1071). TCRdb reworked the public reads: Q25 trimming with fastp, MiXCR clone assembly, productive beta chains retained. Every distinct CDR3 protein forms one entry, paired with its most common genes and DNA. TCRdb, not the original authors, processed these V and J calls. The sample table records hundreds of thousands of distinct CDR3 sequences; just over 45% of these occur just once. The top ten clones comprise about 7.8% of the sample.

Stable Graves' hyperthyroidism was defined as no progression to ophthalmopathy during 18 months of follow-up. The hyperthyroidism patients were between 18 and 65 years old and newly diagnosed, with a disease duration of less than 2 months. The study excluded patients with uncontrolled infections, other autoimmune diseases, pregnancy or lactation. Diagnoses relied on clinical symptoms, serum thyroxine and TRAb, thyroid ultrasound and orbital computed tomography. Total RNA was extracted with Trizol reagent, and quality was checked on an Agilent 2100 Bioanalyzer. What the work shows at the level of the full study, not this receptor alone: In cross-validation, a model built on a 13 V-J signature told ophthalmopathy apart from stable hyperthyroidism with just under 90% sensitivity and around 83% specificity, and in testing the same model reached 80%/75%. Sample size was not statistically predetermined, and blinding of investigators to group allocation was not performed. In validation, the model predicted progression to ophthalmopathy with just under 71% sensitivity and around 72% specificity, a median of approximately 6.5 months before onset. Most expanded thyroid clonotypes (frequency above 0.001) were also found in blood, which suggests that blood repertoires may mirror thyroid immune responses.

Sequencing was performed on peripheral blood or thyroid tissue (not recorded which). The source is a woman younger than 35 with Graves' hyperthyroidism. Donor details come from another sample of the same person, matched by shared clones.

For the CDR3, the sequence is CASSIGTSYEQYF. The DNA sequence follows: TGTGCCAGCAGCATAGGGACTAGCTACGAGCAGTACTTC. Here the chain combines TRBV9 and TRBJ2-7; the central 8 bases match TRBD2. As encoded in the germline V gene, CDR1 is SGDLS while CDR2 is YYNGEE. V has 4 bases trimmed and J has 3 bases trimmed; junction bases matching no gene number 3. There are 13 amino acids in the CDR3, from cysteine to phenylalanine inclusive. The sequence is cut down to CDR3 DNA, 39 bases in frame from base 1. The full variable domain, with segments outside the CDR3 supplied by the reference TRBV9 and TRBJ2-7 proteins, appears as DSGVTQTPKHLITATGQRVTLRCSPRSGDLSVYWYQQSLDQGLQFLIQYYNGEERAKGNILERFSAQQFPDLHSELNLSSLELGDSALYFCASSIGTSYEQYFGPGTRLTVT.